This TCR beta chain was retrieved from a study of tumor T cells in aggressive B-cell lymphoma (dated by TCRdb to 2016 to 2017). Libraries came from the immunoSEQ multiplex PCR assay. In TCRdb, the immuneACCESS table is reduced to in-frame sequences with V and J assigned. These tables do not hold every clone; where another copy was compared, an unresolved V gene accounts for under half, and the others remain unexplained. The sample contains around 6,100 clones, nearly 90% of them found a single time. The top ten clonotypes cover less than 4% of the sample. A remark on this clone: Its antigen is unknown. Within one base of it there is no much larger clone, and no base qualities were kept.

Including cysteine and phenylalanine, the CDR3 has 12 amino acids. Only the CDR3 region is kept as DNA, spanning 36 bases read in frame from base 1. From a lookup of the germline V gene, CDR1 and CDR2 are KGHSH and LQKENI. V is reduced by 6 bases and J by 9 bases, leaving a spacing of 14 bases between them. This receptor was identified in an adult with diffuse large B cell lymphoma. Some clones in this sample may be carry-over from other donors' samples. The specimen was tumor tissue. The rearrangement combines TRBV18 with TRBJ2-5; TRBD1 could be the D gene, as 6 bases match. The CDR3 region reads CASSAGAKSQYF. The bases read TGTGCCAGCTCGGCAGGGGCTAAGTCCCAGTACTTC.